The 16 T cell receptor beta chains below all came from one sample that was sequenced in a study of cytomegalovirus exposure and HLA in healthy donors. Profiling relied on immunoSEQ multiplex PCR, and the TCRdb table lists in-frame clones only, not all of them. Altogether over 120,000 clones are present, about 94% being singletons, with the ten largest covering roughly 1.9%. Sequenced material: PBMCs. The receptors come from a man aged 18 to 30 in good health and CMV-seropositive.

The chain couples TRBV18 to TRBJ1-2, with a possible D match to TRBD1 (5 bases). The length of the CDR3 is 13 residues. V was trimmed by 4 bases and J by 4 bases, leaving 10 bases between them. The germline gives CDR1 KGHSH, CDR2 LQKENI. The CDR3 spells CASSQGPSYGYTF. CDR3 nucleotide sequence: TGTGCCAGCTCACAGGGGCCCTCCTATGGCTACACCTTC.

The CDR3 bases are TGTGCCAGCAGCTTAGACCCCGGAGGTCGAGGCACCGGGGAGCTGTTTTTT. Amino acids: CASSLDPGGRGTGELFF. The V and J genes are TRBV11-1 and TRBJ2-2; D possibly corresponds to TRBD2 (5 bases). The CDR3 has 17 residues. The germline gives CDR1 SGHAT, CDR2 FQDESV (reference sequence). V was pared by 1 base and J by 4 bases, with 16 bases between.

This rearrangement joins TRBV27 to TRBJ2-3; TRBD1 matches 12 bases. The CDR3 covers 15 residues. The V segment lost 6 bases and the J segment 6 bases; nucleotides outside the gene matches: 7. The germline gives CDR1 MNHEY, CDR2 SMNVEV (reference sequence). CDR3 sequence reads: CASRAGTGGLDTQYF. The CDR3 nucleotides are TGTGCCAGCAGGGCCGGGACAGGGGGCCTGGATACGCAGTATTTT.

CDR3 region: CASSLEAPGAQYF. The CDR3, as DNA: TGCGCCAGCAGCTTGGAGGCTCCGGGGGCCCAGTACTTC. The chain couples TRBV5-1 to TRBJ2-5; TRBD2 might be the D (6 bases). CDR1 SGHRS and CDR2 YFSETQ come from the germline V gene. V was clipped by 0 bases and J by 9 bases, with 12 bases between them. The CDR3 loop spans 13 amino acids.

The chain couples TRBV27 to TRBJ2-2, with TRBD2 matching 11 bases. V shed 5 bases and J 5 bases; nucleotides not matched to a gene: 4. Germline lookup yields CDR1 MNHEY and CDR2 SMNVEV (reference sequence). The CDR3 has 15 amino acids. In DNA, the CDR3 is TGTGCCAGCAGTGTTAGGACTAGCGGGACCGGGGAGCTGTTTTTT. As protein: CASSVRTSGTGELFF.

The genes are TRBV27 and TRBJ2-3, with TRBD2 as a possible D gene (6 bases). CDR3 size: 16 residues. Germline V gene lookup returns CDR1 MNHEY and CDR2 SMNVEV (reference sequence). V was cut by 6 bases and J by 3 bases, with 19 bases left in between. As DNA, the CDR3 is TGTGCCAGCAGCTCGCGGGTCCTCCGGGAGACAGATACGCAGTATTTT. Protein product: CASSSRVLRETDTQYF.

This chain uses TRBV18 with TRBJ1-2; D ambiguous. The germline CDR1 and CDR2 sequences are KGHSH and LQKENI. Trimming removed 4 bases at V and 2 bases at J, with 11 bases between. This CDR3 region has 14 residues. DNA of the CDR3: TGTGCCAGCTCACAAGCATCGGGGAACTATGGCTACACCTTC. This translates into CASSQASGNYGYTF. The full variable domain, in which reference TRBV18 and TRBJ1-2 provide the parts outside the CDR3, is NAGVMQNPRHLVRRRGQEARLRCSPMKGHSHVYWYRQLPEEGLKFMVYLQKENIIDESGMPKERFSAEFPKEGPSILRIQQVVRGDSAAYFCASSQASGNYGYTFGSGTRLTVV.

This chain links TRBV5-1 with TRBJ2-1; TRBD2 matches at 11 bases. The germline V gene has CDR1 SGHRS and CDR2 YFSETQ. Germline trimming cut 7 bases from V and 9 bases from J; bases unmatched to any gene: 12. This CDR3 has 15 amino acids. As DNA, the CDR3 is TGCGCCAGCGGCGGGACTAGCGGACAGGAGGCTGAGCAGTTCTTC. Encoded protein: CASGGTSGQEAEQFF.

The chain joins TRBV29-1 to TRBJ1-2; 9 bases match TRBD1. This CDR3 comprises 15 residues. The germline V gene has CDR1 SQVTM and CDR2 ANQGSEA. With V trimmed by 0 bases and J by 2 bases, 4 bases remained unmatched. Here the CDR3 reads CSVEDLTGGNYGYTF. Written as DNA, the CDR3 is TGCAGCGTTGAAGATCTCACAGGGGGCAACTATGGCTACACCTTC.

J is TRBJ1-2 and V is TRBV29-1; no firm D call. This CDR3 spans 11 amino acids. The germline V gene has CDR1 SQVTM and CDR2 ANQGSEA. The V end was cut by 2 bases, the J end by 8 bases, with 9 bases between. In DNA form, the CDR3 reads TGCAGCGTTGAATCAGACTTCGGCTACACCTTC. Amino acid sequence: CSVESDFGYTF.

The rearrangement uses TRBV5-1 and TRBJ1-2; TRBD1 might be the D (5 bases). Per the germline V gene, CDR1 is SGHRS and CDR2 is YFSETQ. V lost 4 bases, J lost 8 bases, and 15 bases lay in between. The CDR3 is made up of 13 amino acids. Here the CDR3 reads CASSALPGEGYTF. As DNA, the CDR3 is TGCGCCAGCAGCGCTCTACCGGGGGAGGGCTACACCTTC.

The chain couples TRBV15 to TRBJ2-5; TRBD1 agrees at 8 bases. The CDR3 sequence is 15 residues long. Germline loops: CDR1 LNHNV, CDR2 YYDKDF (reference sequence). V gave up 6 bases and J gave up 9 bases; unmatched junction bases: 15. The chain's CDR3 is CATRSGQGLDGAQYF. For the CDR3, the DNA is TGTGCCACCAGGAGCGGACAGGGCCTGGACGGGGCCCAGTACTTC.

The gene calls are TRBV7-3 and TRBJ2-1; D possibly corresponds to TRBD1 (6 bases). Germline V gives CDR1 SGHTA, CDR2 FQGTGA. This CDR3 contains 14 residues. V lost 4 bases and J 7 bases, leaving 14 bases between the germline ends. The CDR3, as DNA: TGTGCCAGCAGCTCGACAGGTCTTGCAAATGAGCAGTTCTTC. This translates into CASSSTGLANEQFF.

This clone appeared a single time. DNA of the CDR3: TGCGCCAGCAGCCAAGTTCAAGAGACAAACCACGAGCAGTACTTC. It is translated as CASSQVQETNHEQYF. The rearrangement joins TRBV4-1 to TRBJ2-7; D gene uncertain. With 1 base removed from V and 5 bases from J, the gap between germline ends came to 15 bases. There are 15 residues in the CDR3. The germline V gene encodes CDR1 MGHRA and CDR2 YSYEKL.

The chain joins TRBV9 to TRBJ1-6; TRBD1 is a possible D gene (5 bases). The CDR3 sequence is 17 residues long. Germline V lookup: CDR1 SGDLS, CDR2 YYNGEE. Trimming left V 0 bases short and J 0 bases short, with 10 bases between. The CDR3 region is CASSVEGASSYNSPLHF. The CDR3 coding sequence is TGTGCCAGCAGCGTAGAAGGGGCGAGCTCCTATAATTCACCCCTCCACTTT.

The chain links TRBV6-6 to TRBJ2-5; tentatively, D is TRBD1 (6 bases). V was shortened by 6 bases and J by 5 bases, with 16 bases between the two germline ends. This CDR3 is built from 14 residues. CDR1 is MNHNY, CDR2 SVGAGI, per germline (reference sequence). The CDR3 spells CASSHLTGSETQYF. CDR3 in DNA: TGTGCCAGCAGCCATCTTACAGGGTCGGAGACCCAGTACTTC.